One and the same sample provided the 9 T cell receptor beta chains below, sequenced in a study of blood T cells in healthy people across ages. A J-beta primer mix and a sample-barcoded 5' primer were used in a second PCR of about 7 to 11 cycles. MiXCR, applied by TCRdb to the 5' RACE reads, yields one record per CDR3 protein. The profile shows about 1.8 million distinct CDR3 sequences, roughly 50% of them singletons. The sequencing sample was made of blood. Every receptor here comes from a woman aged 40 to 49 in good health.

In its sample, this clonotype was seen a few times. This chain links TRBV15 with TRBJ2-5; TRBD1 or TRBD2 may be the D gene (5 bases each). Trimming pared 5 bases from V and 5 bases from J, leaving 21 bases between. Germline values: CDR1 LNHNV, CDR2 YYDKDF (reference sequence). This CDR3 is built from 16 residues. Written as DNA, the CDR3 is TGTGCCACCAGCCCGAGACTCGTGGGACCCTCTGAGACCCAGTACTTC. It translates to CATSPRLVGPSETQYF. Full variable domain (outside the CDR3, taken from reference TRBV15 and TRBJ2-5): DAMVIQNPRYQVTQFGKPVTLSCSQTLNHNVMYWYQQKSSQAPKLLFHYYDKDFNNEADTPDNFQSRRPNTSFCFLDIRSPGLGDTAMYLCATSPRLVGPSETQYFGPGTRLLVL.

The chain recombines TRBV27 with TRBJ2-4; D could derive from TRBD1 or TRBD2 (8 bases each). With the DNA end fitting TRBJ2-7 better, the J assignment may be wrong. There are 17 residues in the CDR3. Germline V lookup: CDR1 MNHEY, CDR2 SMNVEV (reference sequence). The CDR3 loop reads CASSSPSGGTGTYEQYF. The CDR3 DNA reads as TGTGCCAGCAGTTCCCCGTCGGGAGGGACAGGCACCTACGAGCAGTACTTC.

This clonotype was seen only a few times. The V and J genes are TRBV2 and TRBJ2-7, with TRBD1 matching 8 bases. With V trimmed by 3 bases and J by 3 bases, 7 bases remained unmatched. Germline V lookup: CDR1 SNHLY, CDR2 FYNNEI. The CDR3 consists of 15 residues. The CDR3 sequence: CASSERTGINYEQYF. Here the CDR3 DNA reads TGTGCCAGCAGTGAGCGGACAGGGATTAACTACGAGCAGTACTTC.

The J gene is TRBJ1-6, the V gene TRBV4-3, with D unresolved. V was trimmed by 2 bases and J by 7 bases, leaving 12 bases between them. The CDR3 is 15 residues long. From germline, CDR1 is LGHNA and CDR2 YSLEER. The CDR3 coding sequence is TGCGCCAGCAGCCAAAATGGCGGGAGGAATTCACCCCTCCACTTT. The encoded protein is CASSQNGGRNSPLHF.

V and J are TRBV2 and TRBJ1-2; 9 bases match TRBD1. The CDR3 consists of 15 residues. V dropped 8 bases and J dropped 4; count of bases not matched to a gene: 11. Germline V gene lookup returns CDR1 SNHLY and CDR2 FYNNEI. In DNA form, the CDR3 reads TGTGCCAGCGGACCGGGACAGGGAGGGGTCTATGGCTACACCTTC. Protein: CASGPGQGGVYGYTF.

The chain has TRBV7-2 and TRBJ1-6, with TRBD1 identical over 8 bases. Germline trimming cut 5 bases from V and 8 bases from J; bases unmatched to any gene: 17. This CDR3 has 18 amino acids. Germline lookup yields CDR1 SGHTA and CDR2 FQGNSA. The CDR3 DNA reads TGTGCCAGCAGCCCCGGGACAGGCTTGCCCGCCCGGGATTCACCCCTCCACTTT. Translating gives CASSPGTGLPARDSPLHF.

V gene TRBV18 combines with J gene TRBJ1-2; D gene uncertain. Between the trimmed V and J ends, which lost 8 bases and 4 bases, there was a span of 20 bases. Germline CDR1 reads KGHSH; CDR2 reads LQKENI. This CDR3 region has 15 residues. The CDR3 DNA is TGTGCCAGCGCCCCCCGGGGAGTGGTTCCCTATGGCTACACCTTC. This codes for CASAPRGVVPYGYTF.

In regard to this clonotype: Its ends do not fully match the called genes, so a read error is possible. The chain has TRBV24-1 and TRBJ2-3; TRBD2 agrees at 9 bases. CDR3 length equals 14 residues. Germline V gives CDR1 KGHDR, CDR2 SFDVKD. CDR3 in amino acids: CATKAGGLTDTQSF. DNA of the CDR3: TGTGCCACCAAAGCGGGGGGCCTCACAGATACGCAGTCTTTT.

A few counts support this clonotype. CDR3 bases: TGTGCCAGCAGCTTAGGGGGTCGGGCCCGCTCCTACGAGCAGTACTTC. Amino acids: CASSLGGRARSYEQYF. This rearrangement joins TRBV7-2 to TRBJ2-7; D not resolved. The V and J ends lost 1 base and 0 bases respectively, with 13 bases between them. Germline CDR1 and CDR2: SGHTA and FQGNSA. The CDR3 contains 16 residues.